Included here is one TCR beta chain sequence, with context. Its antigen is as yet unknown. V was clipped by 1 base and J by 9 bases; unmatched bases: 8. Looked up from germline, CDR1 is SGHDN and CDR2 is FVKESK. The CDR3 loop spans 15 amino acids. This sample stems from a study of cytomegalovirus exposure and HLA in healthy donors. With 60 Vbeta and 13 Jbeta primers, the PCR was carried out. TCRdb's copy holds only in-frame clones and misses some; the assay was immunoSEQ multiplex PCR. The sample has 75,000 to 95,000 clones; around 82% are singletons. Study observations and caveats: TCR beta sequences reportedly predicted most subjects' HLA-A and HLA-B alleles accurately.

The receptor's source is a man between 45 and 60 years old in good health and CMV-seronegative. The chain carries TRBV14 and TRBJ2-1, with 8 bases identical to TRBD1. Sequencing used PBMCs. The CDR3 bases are TGTGCCAGCAGCCAAGCCGGACAGGGAGTGGGTGAGCAGTTCTTC. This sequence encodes CASSQAGQGVGEQFF.